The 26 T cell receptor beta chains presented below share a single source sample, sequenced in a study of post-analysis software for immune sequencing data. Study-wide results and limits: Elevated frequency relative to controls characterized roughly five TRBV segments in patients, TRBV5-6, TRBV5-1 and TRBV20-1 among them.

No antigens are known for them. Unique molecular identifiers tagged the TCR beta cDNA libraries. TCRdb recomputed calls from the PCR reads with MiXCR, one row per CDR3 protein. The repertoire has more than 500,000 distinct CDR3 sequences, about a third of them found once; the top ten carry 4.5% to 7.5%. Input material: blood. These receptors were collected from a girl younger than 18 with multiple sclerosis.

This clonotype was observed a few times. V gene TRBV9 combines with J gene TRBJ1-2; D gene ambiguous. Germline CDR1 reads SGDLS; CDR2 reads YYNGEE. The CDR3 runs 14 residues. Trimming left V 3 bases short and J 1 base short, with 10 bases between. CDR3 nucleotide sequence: TGTGCCAGCAGCGCCGCCGGGATTAACTATGGCTACACCTTC. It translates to CASSAAGINYGYTF.

CDR3 bases: TGTGCCACCAGCAGAGATCTCATAGGTCAGCCCCAGCATTTT. It is translated as CATSRDLIGQPQHF. The rearrangement joins TRBV15 to TRBJ1-5; D call uncertain. CDR3 length equals 14 residues. CDR1 is LNHNV and CDR2 is YYDKDF in the germline V gene (reference sequence). V was cut by 0 bases and J by 6 bases, with 9 bases left in between.

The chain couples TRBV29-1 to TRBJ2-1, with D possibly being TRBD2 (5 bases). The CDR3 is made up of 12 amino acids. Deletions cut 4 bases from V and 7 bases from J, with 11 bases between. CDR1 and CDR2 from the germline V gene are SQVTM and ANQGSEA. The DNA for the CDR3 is TGCAGCGTTGTAGGGAGCGCAAATGAGCAGTTCTTC. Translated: CSVVGSANEQFF.

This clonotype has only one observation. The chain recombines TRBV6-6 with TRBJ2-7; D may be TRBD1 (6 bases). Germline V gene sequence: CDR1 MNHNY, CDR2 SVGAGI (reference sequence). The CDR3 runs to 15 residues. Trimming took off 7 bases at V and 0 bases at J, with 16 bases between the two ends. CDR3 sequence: CASTSARGDSYEQYF. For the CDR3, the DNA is TGTGCCAGCACCTCAGCCAGGGGCGACTCCTACGAGCAGTACTTC.

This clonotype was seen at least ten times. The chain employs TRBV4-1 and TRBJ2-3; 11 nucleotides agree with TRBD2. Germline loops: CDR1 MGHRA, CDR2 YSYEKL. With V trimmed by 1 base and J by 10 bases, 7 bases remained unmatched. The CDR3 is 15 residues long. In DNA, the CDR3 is TGCGCCAGCAGCCAAGGTAGCGGGGGGGCCGGATCGCAGTATTTT. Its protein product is CASSQGSGGAGSQYF.

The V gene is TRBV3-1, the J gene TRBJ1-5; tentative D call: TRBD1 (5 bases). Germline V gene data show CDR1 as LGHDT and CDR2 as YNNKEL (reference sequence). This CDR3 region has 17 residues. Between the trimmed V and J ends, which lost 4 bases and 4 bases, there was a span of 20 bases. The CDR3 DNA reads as TGTGCCAGCAGCCCCACCCCCATCGACAGCTTAAATCAGCCCCAGCATTTT. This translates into CASSPTPIDSLNQPQHF.

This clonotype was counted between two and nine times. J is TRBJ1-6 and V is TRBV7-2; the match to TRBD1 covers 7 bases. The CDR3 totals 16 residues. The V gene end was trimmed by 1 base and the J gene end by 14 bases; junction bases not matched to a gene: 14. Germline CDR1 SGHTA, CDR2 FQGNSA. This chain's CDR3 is CASSLVGVGQERTLHF. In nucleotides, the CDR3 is TGTGCCAGCAGCTTAGTGGGCGTAGGACAGGAAAGAACCCTCCACTTT.

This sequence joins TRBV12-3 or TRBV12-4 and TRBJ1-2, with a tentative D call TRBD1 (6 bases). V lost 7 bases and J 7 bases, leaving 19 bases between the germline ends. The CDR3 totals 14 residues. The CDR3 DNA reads TGTGCCAGCACCTCCTCCGCAGGGGTGGCTGGCTACACCTTC. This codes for CASTSSAGVAGYTF.

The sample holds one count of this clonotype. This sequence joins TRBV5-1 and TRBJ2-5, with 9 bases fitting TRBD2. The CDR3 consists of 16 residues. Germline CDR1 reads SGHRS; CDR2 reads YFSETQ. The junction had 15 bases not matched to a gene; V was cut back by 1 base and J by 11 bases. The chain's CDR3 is CASSLPGTSQHNEQYF. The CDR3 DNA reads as TGCGCCAGCAGCTTGCCCGGGACTAGCCAACACAATGAGCAGTACTTC.

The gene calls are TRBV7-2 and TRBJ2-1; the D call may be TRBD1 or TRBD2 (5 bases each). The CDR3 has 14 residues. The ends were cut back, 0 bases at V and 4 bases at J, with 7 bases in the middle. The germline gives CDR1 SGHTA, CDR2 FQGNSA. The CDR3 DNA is TGTGCCAGCAGCTTAGCGGGACGTTACAATGAGCAGTTCTTC. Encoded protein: CASSLAGRYNEQFF.

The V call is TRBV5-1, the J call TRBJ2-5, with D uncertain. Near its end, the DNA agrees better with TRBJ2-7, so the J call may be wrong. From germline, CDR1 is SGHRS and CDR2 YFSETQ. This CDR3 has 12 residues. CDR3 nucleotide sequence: TGCGCCAGCGCGTCGGATGATTACGAGCAGTACTTC. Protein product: CASASDDYEQYF.

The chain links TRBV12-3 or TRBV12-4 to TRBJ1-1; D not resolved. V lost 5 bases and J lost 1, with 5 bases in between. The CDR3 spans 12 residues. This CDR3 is CASSPTNTEAFF. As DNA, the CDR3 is TGTGCCAGCAGTCCTACGAACACTGAAGCTTTCTTT.

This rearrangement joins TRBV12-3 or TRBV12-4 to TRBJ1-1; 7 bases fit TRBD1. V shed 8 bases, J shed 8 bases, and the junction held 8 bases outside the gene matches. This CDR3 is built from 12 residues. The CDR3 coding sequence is TGTGCCAGCGGATCGGGACAGCAGGAAGCTTTCTTT. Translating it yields CASGSGQQEAFF.

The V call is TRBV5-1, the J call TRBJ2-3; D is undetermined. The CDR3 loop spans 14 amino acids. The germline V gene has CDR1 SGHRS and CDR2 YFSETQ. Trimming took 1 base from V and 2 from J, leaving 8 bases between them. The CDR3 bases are TGCGCCAGCAGCTTGAGTCCTTACACAGATACGCAGTATTTT. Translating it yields CASSLSPYTDTQYF. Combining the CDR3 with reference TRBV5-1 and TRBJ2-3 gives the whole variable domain KAGVTQTPRYLIKTRGQQVTLSCSPISGHRSVSWYQQTPGQGLQFLFEYFSETQRNKGNFPGRFSGRQFSNSRSEMNVSTLELGDSALYLCASSLSPYTDTQYFGPGTRLTVL.

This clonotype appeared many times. The CDR3 DNA sequence: TGTGCCACCAGCGGCGTAGCGGGGGGGATTGAGACCCAGTACTTC. Translated, it gives CATSGVAGGIETQYF. This sequence joins TRBV15 and TRBJ2-5; 11 nucleotides agree with TRBD2. V was pared by 5 bases and J by 5 bases, with 7 bases of the junction left unmatched. This CDR3 has 15 residues. Per the germline V gene, CDR1 is LNHNV and CDR2 is YYDKDF (reference sequence).

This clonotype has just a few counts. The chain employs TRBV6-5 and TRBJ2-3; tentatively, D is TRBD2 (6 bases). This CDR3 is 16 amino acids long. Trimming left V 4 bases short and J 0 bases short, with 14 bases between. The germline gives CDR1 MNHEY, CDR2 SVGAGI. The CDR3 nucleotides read TGTGCCAGCAGTTTTGGGACCGCGGGGAGCACAGATACGCAGTATTTT. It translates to CASSFGTAGSTDTQYF.

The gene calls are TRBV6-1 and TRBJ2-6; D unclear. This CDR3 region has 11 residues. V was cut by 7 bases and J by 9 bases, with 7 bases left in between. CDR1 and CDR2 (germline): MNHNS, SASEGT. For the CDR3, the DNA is TGTGCCAGCAAGTCCCTCAACGTCCTGACTTTC. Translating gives CASKSLNVLTF.

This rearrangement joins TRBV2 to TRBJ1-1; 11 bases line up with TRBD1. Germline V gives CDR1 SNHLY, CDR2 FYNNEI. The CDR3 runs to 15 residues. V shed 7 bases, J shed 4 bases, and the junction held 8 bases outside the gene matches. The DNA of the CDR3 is TGTGCCAGCAACGACCGGGACAGGGGGTCCACTGAAGCTTTCTTT. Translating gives CASNDRDRGSTEAFF.

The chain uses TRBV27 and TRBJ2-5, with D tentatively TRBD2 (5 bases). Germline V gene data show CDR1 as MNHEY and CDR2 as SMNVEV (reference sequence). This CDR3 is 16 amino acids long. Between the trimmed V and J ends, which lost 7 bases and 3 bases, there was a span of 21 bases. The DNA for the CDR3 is TGTGCCAGCATTGTCCGCTCAGCAGAGGGAAAAGAGACCCAGTACTTC. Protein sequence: CASIVRSAEGKETQYF.

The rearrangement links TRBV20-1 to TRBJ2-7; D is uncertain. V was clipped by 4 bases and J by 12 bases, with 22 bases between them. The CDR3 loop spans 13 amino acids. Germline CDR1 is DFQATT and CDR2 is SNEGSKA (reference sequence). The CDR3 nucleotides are TGCAGTGCTATAGGAATAGCCAAAAACATTCGGTACTTC. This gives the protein CSAIGIAKNIRYF.

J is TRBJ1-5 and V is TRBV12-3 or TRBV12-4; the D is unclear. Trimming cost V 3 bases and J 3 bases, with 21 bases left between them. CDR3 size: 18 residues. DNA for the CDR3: TGTGCCAGCAGTTTCCGGGGTGAACTGGCCTCCTACAATCAGCCCCAGCATTTT. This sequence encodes CASSFRGELASYNQPQHF.

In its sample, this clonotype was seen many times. The CDR3 DNA is TGTGCCAGCAGATTGACACTTTCCTACGAGCAGTACTTC. Translating it yields CASRLTLSYEQYF. V gene TRBV6-5 combines with J gene TRBJ2-7; no definite D call. Germline-derived CDR1 and CDR2 are MNHEY and SVGAGI. This CDR3 spans 13 amino acids. The V end lost 6 bases, the J end lost 1 base, and 10 bases lay between the germline ends.

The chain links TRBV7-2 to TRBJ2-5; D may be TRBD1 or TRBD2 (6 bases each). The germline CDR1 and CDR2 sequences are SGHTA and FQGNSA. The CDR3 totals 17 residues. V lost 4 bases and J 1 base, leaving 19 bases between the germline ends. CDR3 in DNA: TGTGCCAGCAGCTCGTCGGGGGCTAGCAGGATCCAAGAGACCCAGTACTTC. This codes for CASSSSGASRIQETQYF.

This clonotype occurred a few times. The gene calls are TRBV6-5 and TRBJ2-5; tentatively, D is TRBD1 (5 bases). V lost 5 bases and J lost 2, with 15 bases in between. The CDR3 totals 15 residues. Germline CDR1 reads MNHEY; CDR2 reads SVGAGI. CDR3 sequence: CASSGAGAEQETQYF. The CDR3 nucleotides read TGTGCCAGCAGTGGGGCAGGAGCCGAACAAGAGACCCAGTACTTC.

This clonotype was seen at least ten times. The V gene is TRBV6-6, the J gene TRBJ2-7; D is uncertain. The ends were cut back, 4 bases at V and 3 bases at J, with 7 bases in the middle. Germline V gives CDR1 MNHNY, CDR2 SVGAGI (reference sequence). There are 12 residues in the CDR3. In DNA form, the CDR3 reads TGTGCCAGCAGTTCCTATCACTACGAGCAGTACTTC. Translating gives CASSSYHYEQYF.

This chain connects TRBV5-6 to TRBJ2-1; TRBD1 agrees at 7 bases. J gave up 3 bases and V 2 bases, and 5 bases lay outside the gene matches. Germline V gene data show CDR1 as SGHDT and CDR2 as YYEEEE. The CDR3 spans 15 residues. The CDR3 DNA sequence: TGTGCCAGCAGCTTAACACGGGACAGCTACAATGAGCAGTTCTTC. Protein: CASSLTRDSYNEQFF.